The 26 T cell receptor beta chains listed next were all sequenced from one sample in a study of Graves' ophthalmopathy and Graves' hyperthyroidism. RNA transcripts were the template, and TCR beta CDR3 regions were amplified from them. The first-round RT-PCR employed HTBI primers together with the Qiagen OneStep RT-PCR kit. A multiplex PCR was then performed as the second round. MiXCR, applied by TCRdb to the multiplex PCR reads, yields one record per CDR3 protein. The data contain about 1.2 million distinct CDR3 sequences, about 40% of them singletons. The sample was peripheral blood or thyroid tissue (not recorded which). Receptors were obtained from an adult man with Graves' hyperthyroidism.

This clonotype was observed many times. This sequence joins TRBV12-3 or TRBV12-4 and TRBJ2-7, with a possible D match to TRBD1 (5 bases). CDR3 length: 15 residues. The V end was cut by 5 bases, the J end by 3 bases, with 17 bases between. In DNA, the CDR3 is TGTGCCAGCAGTACCTCCCAGGGTACGGGCTACGAGCAGTACTTC. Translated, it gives CASSTSQGTGYEQYF.

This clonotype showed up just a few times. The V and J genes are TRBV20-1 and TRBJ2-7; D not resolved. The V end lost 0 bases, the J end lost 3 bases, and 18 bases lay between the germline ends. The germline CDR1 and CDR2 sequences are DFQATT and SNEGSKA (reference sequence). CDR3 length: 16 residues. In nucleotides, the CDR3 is TGCAGTGCTAGAGATGCGAGCAACCCCTTTTACTACGAGCAGTACTTC. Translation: CSARDASNPFYYEQYF.

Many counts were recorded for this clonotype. CDR3 loop: CSARVRTGKIYGYTF. DNA for the CDR3: TGCAGTGCTAGAGTGAGGACAGGGAAAATCTATGGCTACACCTTC. The chain couples TRBV20-1 to TRBJ1-2, with 8 bases aligning to TRBD1. The CDR3 has 15 amino acids. The V gene end was trimmed by 1 base and the J gene end by 4 bases; junction bases not matched to a gene: 8. Germline loops: CDR1 DFQATT, CDR2 SNEGSKA (reference sequence).

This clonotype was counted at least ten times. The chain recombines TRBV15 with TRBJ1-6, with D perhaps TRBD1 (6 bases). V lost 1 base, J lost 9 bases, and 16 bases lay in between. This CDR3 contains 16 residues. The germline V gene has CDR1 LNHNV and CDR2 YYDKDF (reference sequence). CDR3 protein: CATSRGLGGSGSPLHF. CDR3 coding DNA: TGTGCCACCAGCAGAGGTCTTGGGGGCAGTGGTTCACCCCTCCACTTT.

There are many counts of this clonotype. The CDR3 DNA sequence: TGCGCCAGCAGCGTTAGGTCGGGACAGCCCCAGCATTTT. Translating gives CASSVRSGQPQHF. The chain has TRBV5-1 and TRBJ1-5; the D is unclear. Germline V CDR1 and CDR2: SGHRS, YFSETQ. The CDR3 runs 13 residues. The ends were cut back, 4 bases at V and 7 bases at J, with 12 bases in the middle.

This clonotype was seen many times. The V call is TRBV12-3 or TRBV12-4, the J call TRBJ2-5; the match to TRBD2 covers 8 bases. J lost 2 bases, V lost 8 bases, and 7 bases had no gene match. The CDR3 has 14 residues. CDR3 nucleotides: TGTGCCAGCGGAAGTAGCGGGGCACAAGAGACCCAGTACTTC. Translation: CASGSSGAQETQYF.

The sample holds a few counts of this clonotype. CDR3 nucleotides: TGCAGTGCTACCTCCGGGACTAGCGGAAACTCCTACGAGCAGTACTTC. Translating it yields CSATSGTSGNSYEQYF. This chain connects TRBV20-1 to TRBJ2-7, with TRBD2 identical over 11 bases. CDR1 DFQATT and CDR2 SNEGSKA come from the germline V gene (reference sequence). This CDR3 is built from 16 residues. J was trimmed by 0 bases and V by 4 bases; bases with no gene match: 8.

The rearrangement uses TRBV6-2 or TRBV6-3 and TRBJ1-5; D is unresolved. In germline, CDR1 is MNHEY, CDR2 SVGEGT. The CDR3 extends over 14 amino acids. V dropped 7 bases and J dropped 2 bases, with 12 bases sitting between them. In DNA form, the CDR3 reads TGTGCCAGCACCCGAGGCACCCGCAATCAGCCCCAGCATTTT. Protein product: CASTRGTRNQPQHF.

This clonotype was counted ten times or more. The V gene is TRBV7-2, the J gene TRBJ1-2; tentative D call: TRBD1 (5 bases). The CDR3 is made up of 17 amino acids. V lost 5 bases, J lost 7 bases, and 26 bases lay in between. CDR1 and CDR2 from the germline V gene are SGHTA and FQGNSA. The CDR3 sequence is CASSPEHRQPSRGGYTF. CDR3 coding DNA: TGTGCCAGCAGCCCTGAACACAGGCAGCCTTCGCGTGGTGGCTACACCTTC.

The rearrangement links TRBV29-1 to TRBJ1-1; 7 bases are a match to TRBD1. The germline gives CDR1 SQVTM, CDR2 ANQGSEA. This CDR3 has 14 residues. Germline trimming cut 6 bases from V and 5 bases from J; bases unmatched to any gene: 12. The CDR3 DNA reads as TGCAGCGTCGTCACCAGGGGGGCGCGGACTGAAGCTTTCTTT. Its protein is CSVVTRGARTEAFF.

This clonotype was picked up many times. The CDR3 sequence: CASSVGRSPYSGANVLTF. DNA of the CDR3: TGTGCCAGCAGTGTCGGCAGGTCCCCTTACTCTGGGGCCAACGTCCTGACTTTC. V is TRBV2 and J is TRBJ2-6; no definite D call. This CDR3 has 18 residues. V shed 4 bases and J shed 0 bases, with 16 bases lying between them. Germline V lookup: CDR1 SNHLY, CDR2 FYNNEI.

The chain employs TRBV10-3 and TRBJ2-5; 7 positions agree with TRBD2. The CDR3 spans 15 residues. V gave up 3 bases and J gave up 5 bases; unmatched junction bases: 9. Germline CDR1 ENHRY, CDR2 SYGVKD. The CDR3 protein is CAISEWEGMMETQYF. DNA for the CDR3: TGTGCCATCAGTGAATGGGAGGGGATGATGGAGACCCAGTACTTC.

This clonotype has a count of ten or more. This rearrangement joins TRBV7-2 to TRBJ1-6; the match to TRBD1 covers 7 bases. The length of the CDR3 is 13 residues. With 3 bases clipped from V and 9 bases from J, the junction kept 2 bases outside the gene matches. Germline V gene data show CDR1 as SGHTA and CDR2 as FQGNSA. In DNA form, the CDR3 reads TGTGCCAGCAGCTTCACAGGGGTTTCACCCCTCCACTTT. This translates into CASSFTGVSPLHF.

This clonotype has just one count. The CDR3 coding sequence is TGTGCCACCAGCAGAGCCCCGACAGGGGGCCTGCAAGCTTTCTTT. Amino acids: CATSRAPTGGLQAFF. The V gene is TRBV15, the J gene TRBJ1-1; 10 bases match TRBD1. CDR3 length: 15 amino acids. Germline assignment: CDR1 LNHNV and CDR2 YYDKDF (reference sequence). The V and J ends lost 1 base and 9 bases, in that order; junction bases with no gene match: 8.

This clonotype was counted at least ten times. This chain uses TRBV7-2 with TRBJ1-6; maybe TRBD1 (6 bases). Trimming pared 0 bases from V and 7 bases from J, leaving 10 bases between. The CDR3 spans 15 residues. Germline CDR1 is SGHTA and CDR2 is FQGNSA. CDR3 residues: CASSLAARGNSPLHF. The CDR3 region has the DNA TGTGCCAGCAGCTTAGCGGCCAGGGGAAATTCACCCCTCCACTTT.

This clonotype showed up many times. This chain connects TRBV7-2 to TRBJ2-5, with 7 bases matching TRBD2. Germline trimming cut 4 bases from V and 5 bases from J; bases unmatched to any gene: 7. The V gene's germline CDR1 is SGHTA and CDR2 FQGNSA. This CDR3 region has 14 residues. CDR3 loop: CASSYSLGGETQYF. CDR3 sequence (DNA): TGTGCCAGCAGCTACAGCCTGGGAGGGGAGACCCAGTACTTC.

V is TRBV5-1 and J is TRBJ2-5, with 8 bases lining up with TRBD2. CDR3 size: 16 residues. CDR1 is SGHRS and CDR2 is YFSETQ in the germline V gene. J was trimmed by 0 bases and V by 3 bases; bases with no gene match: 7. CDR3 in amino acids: CASSSTSGLDQETQYF. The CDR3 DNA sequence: TGCGCCAGCAGCTCAACTAGCGGACTAGACCAAGAGACCCAGTACTTC.

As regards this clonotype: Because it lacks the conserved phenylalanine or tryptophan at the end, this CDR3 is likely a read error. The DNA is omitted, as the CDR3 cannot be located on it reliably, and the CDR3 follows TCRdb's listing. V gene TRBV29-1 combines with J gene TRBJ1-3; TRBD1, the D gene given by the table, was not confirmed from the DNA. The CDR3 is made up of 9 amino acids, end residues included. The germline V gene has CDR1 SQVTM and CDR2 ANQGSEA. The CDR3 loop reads CSFRTGGST.

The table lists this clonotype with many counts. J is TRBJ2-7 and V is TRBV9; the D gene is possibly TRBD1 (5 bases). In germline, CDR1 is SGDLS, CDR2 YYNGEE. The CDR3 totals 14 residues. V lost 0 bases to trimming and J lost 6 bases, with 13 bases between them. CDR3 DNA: TGTGCCAGCAGCGTAGAGGGGCTTTTCGGCGAGCAGTACTTC. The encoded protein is CASSVEGLFGEQYF.

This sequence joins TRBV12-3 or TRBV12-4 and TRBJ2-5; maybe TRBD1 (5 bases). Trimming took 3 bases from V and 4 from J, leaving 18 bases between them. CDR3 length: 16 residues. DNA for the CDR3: TGTGCCAGCAGTTTTCGGGCTGCAGGGATGGGAGAGACCCAGTACTTC. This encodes CASSFRAAGMGETQYF.

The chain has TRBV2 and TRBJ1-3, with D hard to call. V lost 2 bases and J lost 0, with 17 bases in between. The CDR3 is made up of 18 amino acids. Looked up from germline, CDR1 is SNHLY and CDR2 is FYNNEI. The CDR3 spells CASSESFIVLSSGNTIYF. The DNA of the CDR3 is TGTGCCAGCAGTGAAAGTTTTATAGTCCTGAGCTCTGGAAACACCATATATTTT.

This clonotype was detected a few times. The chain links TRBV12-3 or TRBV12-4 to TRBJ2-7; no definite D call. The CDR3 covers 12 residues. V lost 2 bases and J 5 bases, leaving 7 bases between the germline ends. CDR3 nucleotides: TGTGCCAGCAGTTTAACAAGGGACGAGCAGTACTTC. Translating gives CASSLTRDEQYF.

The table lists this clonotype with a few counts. The CDR3 region has the DNA TGTGCCAGCAGCCCCGGACTAGCGGGGGAGCACACCGGGGAGCTGTTTTTT. Amino acid sequence: CASSPGLAGEHTGELFF. The chain combines TRBV5-4 with TRBJ2-2; 13 nucleotides agree with TRBD2. CDR3 length: 17 residues. V shed 4 bases, J shed 3 bases, and the junction held 6 bases outside the gene matches. Per germline, CDR1 SGHNT and CDR2 YYREEE (reference sequence).

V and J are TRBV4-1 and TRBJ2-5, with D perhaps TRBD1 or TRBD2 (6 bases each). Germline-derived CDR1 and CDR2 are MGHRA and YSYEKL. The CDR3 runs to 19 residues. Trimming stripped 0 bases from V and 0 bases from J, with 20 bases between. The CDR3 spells CASSQDRRTGAQYQETQYF. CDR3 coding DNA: TGCGCCAGCAGCCAAGATAGGCGCACGGGGGCCCAGTACCAAGAGACCCAGTACTTC.

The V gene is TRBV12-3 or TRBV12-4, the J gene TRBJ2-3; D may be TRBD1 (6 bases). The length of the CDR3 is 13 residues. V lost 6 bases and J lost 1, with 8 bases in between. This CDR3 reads CASSRQGTDTQYF. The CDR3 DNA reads TGTGCCAGCAGCAGACAGGGCACAGATACGCAGTATTTT.

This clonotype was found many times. Written as DNA, the CDR3 is TGTGCCAGCAGTGAGAGTAGCGGCTCTGCTGAGACCCAGTACTTC. Protein: CASSESSGSAETQYF. The chain is built from TRBV25-1 and TRBJ2-5; the D gene is possibly TRBD2 (6 bases). The V gene lost 3 bases and the J gene lost 5 bases, with 16 bases spanning the gap. Germline lookup yields CDR1 MGHDK and CDR2 SYGVNS. The CDR3 is made up of 15 amino acids. The full variable domain, completed using reference TRBV25-1 and TRBJ2-5, is EADIYQTPRYLVIGTGKKITLECSQTMGHDKMYWYQQDPGMELHLIHYSYGVNSTEKGDLSSESTVSRIRTEHFPLTLESARPSHTSQYLCASSESSGSAETQYFGPGTRLLVL.